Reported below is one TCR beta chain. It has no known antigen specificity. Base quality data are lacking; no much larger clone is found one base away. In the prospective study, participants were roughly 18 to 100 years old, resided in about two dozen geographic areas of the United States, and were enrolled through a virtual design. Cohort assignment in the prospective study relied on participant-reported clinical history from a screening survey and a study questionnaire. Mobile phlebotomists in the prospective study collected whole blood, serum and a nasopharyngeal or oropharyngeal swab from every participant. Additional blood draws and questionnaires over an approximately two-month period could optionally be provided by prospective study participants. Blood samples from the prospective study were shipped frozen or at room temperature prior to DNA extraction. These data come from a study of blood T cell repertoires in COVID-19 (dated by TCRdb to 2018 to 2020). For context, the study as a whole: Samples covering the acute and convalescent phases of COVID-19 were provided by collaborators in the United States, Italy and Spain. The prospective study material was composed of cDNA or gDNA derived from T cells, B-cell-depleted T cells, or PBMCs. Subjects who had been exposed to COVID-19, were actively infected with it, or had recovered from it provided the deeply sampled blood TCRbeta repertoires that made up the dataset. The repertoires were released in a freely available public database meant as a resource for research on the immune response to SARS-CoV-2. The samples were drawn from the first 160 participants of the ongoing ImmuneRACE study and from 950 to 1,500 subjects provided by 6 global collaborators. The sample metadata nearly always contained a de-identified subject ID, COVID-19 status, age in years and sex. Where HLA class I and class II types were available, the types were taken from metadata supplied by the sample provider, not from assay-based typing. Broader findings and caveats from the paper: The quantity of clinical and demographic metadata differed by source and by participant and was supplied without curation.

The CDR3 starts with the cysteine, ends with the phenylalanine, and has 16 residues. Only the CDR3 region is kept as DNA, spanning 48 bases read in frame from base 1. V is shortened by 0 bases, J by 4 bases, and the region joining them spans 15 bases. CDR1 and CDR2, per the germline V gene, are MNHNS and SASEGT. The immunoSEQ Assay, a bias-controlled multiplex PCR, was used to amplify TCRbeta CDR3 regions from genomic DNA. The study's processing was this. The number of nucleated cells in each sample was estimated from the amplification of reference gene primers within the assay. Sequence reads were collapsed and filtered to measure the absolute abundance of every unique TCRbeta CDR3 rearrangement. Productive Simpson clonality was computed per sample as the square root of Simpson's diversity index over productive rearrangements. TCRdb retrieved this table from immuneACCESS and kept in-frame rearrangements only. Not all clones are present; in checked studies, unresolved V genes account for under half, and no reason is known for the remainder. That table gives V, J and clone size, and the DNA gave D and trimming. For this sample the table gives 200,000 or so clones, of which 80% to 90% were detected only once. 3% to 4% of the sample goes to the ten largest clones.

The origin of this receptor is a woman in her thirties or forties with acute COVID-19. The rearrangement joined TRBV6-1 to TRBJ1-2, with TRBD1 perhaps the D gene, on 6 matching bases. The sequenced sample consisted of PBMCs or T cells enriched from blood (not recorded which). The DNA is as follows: TGTGCCAGCAGTGAAGCGCCCCGGACAGTGGCCTATGGCTACACCTTC. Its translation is CASSEAPRTVAYGYTF.